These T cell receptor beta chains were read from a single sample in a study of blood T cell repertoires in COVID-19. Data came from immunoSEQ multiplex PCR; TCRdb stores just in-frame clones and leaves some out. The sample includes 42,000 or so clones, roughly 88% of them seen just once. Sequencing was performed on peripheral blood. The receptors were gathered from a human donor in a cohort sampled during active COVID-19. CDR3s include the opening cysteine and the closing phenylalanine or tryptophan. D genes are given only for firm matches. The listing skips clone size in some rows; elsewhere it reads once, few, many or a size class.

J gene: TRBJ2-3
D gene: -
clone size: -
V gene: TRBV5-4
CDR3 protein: CASSPLQGWGTDTQYF
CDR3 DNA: TGTGCCAGCAGCCCCCTACAGGGTTGGGGCACAGATACGCAGTATTTT

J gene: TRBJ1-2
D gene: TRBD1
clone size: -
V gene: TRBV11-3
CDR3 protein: CASSLAQQGVFTF
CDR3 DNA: TGTGCCAGCAGCTTAGCCCAACAGGGGGTATTTACCTTC

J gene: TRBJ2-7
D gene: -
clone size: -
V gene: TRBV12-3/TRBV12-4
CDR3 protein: CASSPMGGYEQYF
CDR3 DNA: TGTGCCAGCAGTCCCATGGGGGGCTACGAGCAGTACTTC

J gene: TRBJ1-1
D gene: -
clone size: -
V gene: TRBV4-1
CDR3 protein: CASSQEARTVNTEAFF
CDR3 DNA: TGCGCCAGCAGCCAAGAAGCAAGGACAGTGAACACTGAAGCTTTCTTT

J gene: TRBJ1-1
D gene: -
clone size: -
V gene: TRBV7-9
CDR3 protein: CASSDTHSEAFF
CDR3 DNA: TGTGCCAGCAGCGATACCCACTCTGAAGCTTTCTTT

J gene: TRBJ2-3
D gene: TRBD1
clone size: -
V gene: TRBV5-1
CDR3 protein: CASSLEGQGTDTQYF
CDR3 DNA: TGCGCCAGCAGCTTGGAGGGACAGGGCACAGATACGCAGTATTTT

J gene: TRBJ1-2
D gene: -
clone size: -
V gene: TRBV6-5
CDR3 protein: CASSYSGTNYGYTF
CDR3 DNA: TGTGCCAGCAGTTACTCCGGGACAAACTATGGCTACACCTTC

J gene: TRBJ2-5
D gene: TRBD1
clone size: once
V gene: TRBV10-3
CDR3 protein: CAISRAGTGGLETQYF
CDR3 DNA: TGTGCCATCAGCCGGGCCGGGACAGGGGGTTTAGAGACCCAGTACTTC

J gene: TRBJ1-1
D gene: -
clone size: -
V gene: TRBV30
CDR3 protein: CAWSVRPGQGEAFF
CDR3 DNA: TGTGCCTGGAGTGTACGTCCCGGGCAGGGGGAAGCTTTCTTT

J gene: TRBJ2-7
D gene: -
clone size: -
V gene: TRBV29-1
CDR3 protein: CSVEETEYEQYF
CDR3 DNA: TGCAGCGTTGAGGAGACAGAGTACGAGCAGTACTTC

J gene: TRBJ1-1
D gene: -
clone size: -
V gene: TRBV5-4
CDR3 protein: CASSLVGSNTEAFF
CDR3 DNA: TGTGCCAGCAGCTTGGTTGGCTCGAACACTGAAGCTTTCTTT

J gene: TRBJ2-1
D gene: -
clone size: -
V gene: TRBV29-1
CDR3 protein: CSVEDPIKNNEQFF
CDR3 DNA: TGCAGCGTTGAAGATCCTATAAAAAACAATGAGCAGTTCTTC

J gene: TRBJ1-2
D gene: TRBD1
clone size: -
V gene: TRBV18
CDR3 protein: CASSTTGAPNYGYTF
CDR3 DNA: TGTGCCAGCTCAACAACAGGGGCTCCTAACTATGGCTACACCTTC

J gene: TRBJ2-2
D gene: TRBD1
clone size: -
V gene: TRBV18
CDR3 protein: CASSPKQGLPGELFF
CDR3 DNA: TGTGCCAGCTCACCGAAACAGGGGCTTCCCGGGGAGCTGTTTTTT

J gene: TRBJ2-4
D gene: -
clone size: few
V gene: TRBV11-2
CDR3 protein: CASSYHKGADKNIQYF
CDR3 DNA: TGTGCCAGCAGCTACCATAAAGGTGCGGACAAAAACATTCAGTACTTC

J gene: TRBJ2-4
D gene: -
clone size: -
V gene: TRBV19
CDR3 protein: CASSIGGNIQYF
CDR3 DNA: TGTGCCAGTAGTATTGGGGGGAACATTCAGTACTTC

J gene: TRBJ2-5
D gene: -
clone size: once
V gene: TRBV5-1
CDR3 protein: CASSLQSAGPTTEETQYF
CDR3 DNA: TGCGCCAGCAGCCTGCAATCCGCGGGACCAACAACTGAAGAGACCCAGTACTTC

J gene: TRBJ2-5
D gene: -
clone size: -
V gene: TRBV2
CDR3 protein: CALGQTQYF
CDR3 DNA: TGTGCCCTAGGTCAGACCCAGTACTTC

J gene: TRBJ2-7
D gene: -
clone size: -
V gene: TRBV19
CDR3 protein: CASSITLRAEQYF
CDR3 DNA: TGTGCCAGTAGTATCACTTTGAGGGCCGAGCAGTACTTC

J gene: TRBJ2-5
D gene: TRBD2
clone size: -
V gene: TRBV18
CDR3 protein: CASSPPNIRGLQETQYF
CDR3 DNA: TGTGCCAGCTCACCACCCAACATAAGGGGACTACAAGAGACCCAGTACTTC

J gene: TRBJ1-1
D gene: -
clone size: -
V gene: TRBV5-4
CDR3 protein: CASSRDRPNTEAFF
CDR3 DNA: TGTGCCAGCAGCCGTGACAGACCGAACACTGAAGCTTTCTTT

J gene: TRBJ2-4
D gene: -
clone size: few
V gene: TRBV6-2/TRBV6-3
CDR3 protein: CASSRSSEAKNIQYF
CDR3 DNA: TGTGCCAGCAGCCGTAGCTCCGAAGCCAAAAACATTCAGTACTTC

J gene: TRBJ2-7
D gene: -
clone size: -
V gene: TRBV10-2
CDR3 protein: CASTKGLGSYEQYF
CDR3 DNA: TGCGCCAGCACCAAAGGACTGGGAAGCTACGAGCAGTACTTC

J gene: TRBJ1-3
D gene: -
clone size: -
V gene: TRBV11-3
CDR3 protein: CASSLDGIGNTIYF
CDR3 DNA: TGTGCCAGCAGCTTAGACGGGATCGGAAACACCATATATTTT

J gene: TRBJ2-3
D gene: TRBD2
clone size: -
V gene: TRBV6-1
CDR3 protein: CASSEVLSSGGILTQYF
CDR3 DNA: TGTGCCAGCAGTGAGGTCTTGTCTAGCGGGGGGATCCTCACGCAGTATTTT

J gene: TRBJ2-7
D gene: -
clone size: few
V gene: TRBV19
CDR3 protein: CASSPTGTYEQYF
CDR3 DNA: TGTGCCAGTAGTCCTACAGGCACCTACGAGCAGTACTTC

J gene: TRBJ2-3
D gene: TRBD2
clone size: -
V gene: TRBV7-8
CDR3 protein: CASSLSSGDRTDTQYF
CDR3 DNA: TGTGCCAGCAGCTTATCTAGCGGGGACCGCACAGATACGCAGTATTTT

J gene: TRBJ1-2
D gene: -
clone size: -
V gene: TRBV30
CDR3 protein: CAWSRGQIYGYTF
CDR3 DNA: TGTGCCTGGTCCAGAGGACAGATCTATGGCTACACCTTC

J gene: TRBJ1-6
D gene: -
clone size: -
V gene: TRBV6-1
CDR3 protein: CASSVLLQVNHSPLHF
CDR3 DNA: TGTGCCAGCAGTGTACTCCTACAGGTGAACCATTCACCCCTCCACTTT

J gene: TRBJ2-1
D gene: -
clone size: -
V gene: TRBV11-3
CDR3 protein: CASSLGRSSYNEQFF
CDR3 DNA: TGTGCCAGCAGCTTAGGCCGGAGCTCCTACAATGAGCAGTTCTTC

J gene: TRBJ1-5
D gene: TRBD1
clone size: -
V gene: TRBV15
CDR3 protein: CATSRVNGAGQINQPQHF
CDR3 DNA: TGTGCCACCAGCAGAGTAAACGGGGCGGGACAGATTAATCAGCCCCAGCATTTT

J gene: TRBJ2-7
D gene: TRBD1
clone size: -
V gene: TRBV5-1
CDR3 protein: CASSWMTGPYEQYF
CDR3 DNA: TGCGCCAGCAGCTGGATGACAGGGCCTTACGAGCAGTACTTC

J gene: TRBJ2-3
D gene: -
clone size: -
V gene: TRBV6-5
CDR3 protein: CASRTGTDTQYF
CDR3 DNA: TGTGCCAGCAGGACAGGCACAGATACGCAGTATTTT

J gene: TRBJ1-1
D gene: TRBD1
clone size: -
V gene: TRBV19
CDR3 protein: CASSINRDRGLNTEAFF
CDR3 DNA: TGTGCCAGTAGTATCAACCGAGACAGGGGGTTGAACACTGAAGCTTTCTTT

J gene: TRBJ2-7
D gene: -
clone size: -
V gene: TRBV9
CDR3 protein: CASSPQSGTISTYEQYF
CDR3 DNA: TGTGCCAGCAGCCCGCAGTCTGGGACAATCTCTACCTACGAGCAGTACTTC

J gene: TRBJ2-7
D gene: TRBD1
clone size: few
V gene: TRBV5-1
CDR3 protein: CASSEGTGVLREQYF
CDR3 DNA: TGCGCCAGCAGCGAAGGGACAGGTGTGCTAAGGGAGCAGTACTTC

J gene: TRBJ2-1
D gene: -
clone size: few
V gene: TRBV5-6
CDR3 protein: CASSQQGWLGEQFF
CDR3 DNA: TGTGCCAGCAGCCAGCAGGGGTGGTTGGGTGAGCAGTTCTTC

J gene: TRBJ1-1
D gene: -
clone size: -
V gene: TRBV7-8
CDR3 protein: CASSLVDRMNTEAFF
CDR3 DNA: TGTGCCAGCAGCTTAGTAGACAGAATGAACACTGAAGCTTTCTTT

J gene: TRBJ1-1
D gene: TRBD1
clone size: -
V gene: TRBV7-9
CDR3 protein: CASSMRQGLNTEAFF
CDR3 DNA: TGTGCCAGCAGCATGAGACAGGGGTTGAACACTGAAGCTTTCTTT

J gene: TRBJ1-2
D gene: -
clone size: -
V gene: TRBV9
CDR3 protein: CASSVGGVQYYGYTF
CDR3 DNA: TGTGCCAGCAGCGTAGGCGGGGTGCAGTACTATGGCTACACCTTC

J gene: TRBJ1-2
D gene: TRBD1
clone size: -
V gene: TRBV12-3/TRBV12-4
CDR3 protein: CASSVDRVYGYTF
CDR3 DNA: TGTGCCAGCAGTGTCGACAGGGTCTATGGCTACACCTTC

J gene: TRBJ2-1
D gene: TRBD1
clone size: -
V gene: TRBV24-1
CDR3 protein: CATSAPPGQGLPHSSYNEQFF
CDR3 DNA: TGTGCCACCAGTGCTCCCCCTGGACAGGGCCTTCCTCATTCCTCCTACAATGAGCAGTTCTTC

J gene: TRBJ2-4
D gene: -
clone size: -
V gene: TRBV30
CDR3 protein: CAWMGLKNIQYF
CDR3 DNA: TGTGCCTGGATGGGGCTAAAAAACATTCAGTACTTC

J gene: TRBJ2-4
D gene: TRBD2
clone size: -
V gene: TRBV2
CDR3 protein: CATLTTSGGNLAKNIQYF
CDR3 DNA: TGTGCCACCCTGACCACTAGCGGGGGAAATTTAGCCAAAAACATTCAGTACTTC

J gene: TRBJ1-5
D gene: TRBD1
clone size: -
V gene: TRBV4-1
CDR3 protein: CASSQTPGTGVQPQHF
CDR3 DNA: TGCGCCAGCAGCCAAACCCCCGGGACAGGGGTACAGCCCCAGCATTTT

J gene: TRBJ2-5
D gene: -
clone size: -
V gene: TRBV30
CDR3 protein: CAWSRFETQYF
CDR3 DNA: TGTGCCTGGAGTCGGTTTGAGACCCAGTACTTC

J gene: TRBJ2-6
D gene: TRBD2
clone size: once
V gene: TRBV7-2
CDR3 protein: CASSRMGRGYAGANVLTF
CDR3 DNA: TGTGCCAGCAGCCGCATGGGGCGGGGGTATGCTGGGGCCAACGTCCTGACTTTC

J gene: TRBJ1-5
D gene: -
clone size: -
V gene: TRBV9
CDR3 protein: CASSAGREAYNQPQHF
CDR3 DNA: TGTGCCAGCAGCGCCGGCCGGGAGGCCTACAATCAGCCCCAGCATTTT

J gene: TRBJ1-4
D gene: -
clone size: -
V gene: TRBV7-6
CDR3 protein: CASSQTVGAEKLFF
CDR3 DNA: TGTGCCAGCAGCCAGACTGTAGGAGCCGAAAAACTGTTTTTT

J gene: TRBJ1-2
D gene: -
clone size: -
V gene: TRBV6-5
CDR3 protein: CASSYEGRGSYGYTF
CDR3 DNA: TGTGCCAGCAGTTACGAGGGCAGGGGATCGTATGGCTACACCTTC

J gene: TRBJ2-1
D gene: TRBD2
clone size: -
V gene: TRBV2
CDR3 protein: CASSRLAGAYRNNEQFF
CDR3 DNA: TGTGCCAGCAGCCGACTAGCGGGGGCCTACAGGAACAATGAGCAGTTCTTC

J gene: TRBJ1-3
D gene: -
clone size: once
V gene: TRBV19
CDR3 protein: CASRAVRGSGNTIYF
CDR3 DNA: TGTGCCAGTCGGGCCGTTCGGGGTTCTGGAAACACCATATATTTT

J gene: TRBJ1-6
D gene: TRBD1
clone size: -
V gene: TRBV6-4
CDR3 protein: CASSAGTGRNSPLHF
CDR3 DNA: TGTGCCAGCAGTGCGGGGACAGGGCGTAATTCACCCCTCCACTTT